Described below is a single T cell receptor beta chain sequence and its context. These data are taken from a study of blood T cell repertoires in COVID-19. At the level of the study: Samples representing acute and convalescent COVID-19 were sourced from the United States, Italy and Spain. Nucleic acid was either cDNA or gDNA, and it came from T cells, B-cell-depleted T cells, or PBMCs.

Original methodology: The assay estimated nucleated cells by amplifying reference gene primers. Profiling relied on immunoSEQ multiplex PCR, and the TCRdb table lists in-frame clones only, not all of them. D and trimming were read from the DNA, whereas the V and J calls and clone size are those reported in that table. The sample carries roughly 110,000 clones, around four fifths recorded once. Germline V gives CDR1 LNHDA, CDR2 SQIVND (reference sequence). The V end was cut by 10 bases, the J end by 2 bases, with 17 bases between. CDR3 size: 15 residues. This receptor was taken from an older man with acute or convalescent COVID-19. The sample consisted of peripheral blood. The J gene is TRBJ2-2, the V gene TRBV19, with TRBD1 as a possible D gene (5 bases). The CDR3 DNA sequence: TGTGCCACCCCTACCTCCAGGGAAAACACCGGGGAGCTGTTTTTT. This translates into CATPTSRENTGELFF.